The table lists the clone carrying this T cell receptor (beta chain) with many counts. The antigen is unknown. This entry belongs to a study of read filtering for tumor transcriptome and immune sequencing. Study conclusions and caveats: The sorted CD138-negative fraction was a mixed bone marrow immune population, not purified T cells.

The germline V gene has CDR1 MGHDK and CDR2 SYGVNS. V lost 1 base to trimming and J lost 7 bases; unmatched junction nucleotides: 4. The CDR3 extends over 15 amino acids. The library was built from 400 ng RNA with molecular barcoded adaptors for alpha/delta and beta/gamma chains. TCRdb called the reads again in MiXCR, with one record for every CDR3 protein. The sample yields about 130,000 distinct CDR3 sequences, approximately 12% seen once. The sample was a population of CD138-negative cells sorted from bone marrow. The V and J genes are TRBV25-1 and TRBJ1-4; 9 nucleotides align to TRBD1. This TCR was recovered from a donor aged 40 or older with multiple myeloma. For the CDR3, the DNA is TGTGCCAGCAGTGAATGGGGGACAGGGCTTGAAAAACTGTTTTTT. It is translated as CASSEWGTGLEKLFF.